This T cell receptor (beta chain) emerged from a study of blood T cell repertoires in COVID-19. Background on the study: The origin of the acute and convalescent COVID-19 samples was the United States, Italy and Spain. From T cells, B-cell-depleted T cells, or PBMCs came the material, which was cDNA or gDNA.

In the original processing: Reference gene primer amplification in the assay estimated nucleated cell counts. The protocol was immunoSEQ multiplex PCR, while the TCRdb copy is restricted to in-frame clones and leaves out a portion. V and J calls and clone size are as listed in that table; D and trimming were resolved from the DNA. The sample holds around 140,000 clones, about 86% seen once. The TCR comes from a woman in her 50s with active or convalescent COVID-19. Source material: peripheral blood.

CDR3 region: CASSFGTGTGELFF. The DNA of the CDR3 is TGTGCCAGCAGCTTCGGGACAGGGACCGGGGAGCTGTTTTTT. The J gene is TRBJ2-2, the V gene TRBV5-5, with TRBD1 matching over 9 bases. CDR3 length equals 14 residues. After removal of 2 bases from V and 5 bases from J, the junction contained 1 base not matched to a gene. Germline lookup yields CDR1 SGHKS and CDR2 YYEKEE (reference sequence).